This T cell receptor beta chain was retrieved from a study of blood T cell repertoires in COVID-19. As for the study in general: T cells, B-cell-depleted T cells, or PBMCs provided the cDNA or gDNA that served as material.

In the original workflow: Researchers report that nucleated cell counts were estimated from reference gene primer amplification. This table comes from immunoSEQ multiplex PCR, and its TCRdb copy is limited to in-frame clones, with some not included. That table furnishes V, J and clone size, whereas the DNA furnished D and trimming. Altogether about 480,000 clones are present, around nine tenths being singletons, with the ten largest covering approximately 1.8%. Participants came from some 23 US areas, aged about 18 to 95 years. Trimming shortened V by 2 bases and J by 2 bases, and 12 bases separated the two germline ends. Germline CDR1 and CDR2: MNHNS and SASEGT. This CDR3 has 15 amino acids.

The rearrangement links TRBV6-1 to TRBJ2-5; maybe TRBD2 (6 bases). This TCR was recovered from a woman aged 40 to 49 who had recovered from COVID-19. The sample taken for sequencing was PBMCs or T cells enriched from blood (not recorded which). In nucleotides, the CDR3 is TGTGCCAGCAGTGAACTTGGGACTTCACAAGAGACCCAGTACTTC. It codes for CASSELGTSQETQYF.